This T cell receptor (beta chain) was recorded in a study of cytomegalovirus exposure and HLA in healthy donors. Findings and caveats of the study: Relative to equally common others, HLA-associated TCR beta chains showed greater clonal expansion in a later analysis. Cytomegalovirus association was assigned to over 150 TCR beta chains.

PCR was performed using 60 Vbeta and 13 Jbeta primers. Assay used: immunoSEQ multiplex PCR; TCRdb lists only in-frame clones, some missing. Here the sample spans some 200,000 clones, 70% being singletons. The V gene lost 5 bases and the J gene lost 8 bases, with 12 bases spanning the gap. Germline V gene sequence: CDR1 SGHVS, CDR2 FNYEAQ. CDR3 length equals 12 residues. Of note for this clone: The antigen remains unidentified.

Sequencing used PBMCs. The receptor's source is a man aged 40-55 years in good health and CMV-seropositive. The rearrangement joins TRBV7-6 to TRBJ1-2; perhaps TRBD1 as D (6 bases). CDR3 in DNA: TGTGCCAGCAGCCCCCCAGGGGTGGGCTACACCTTC. As protein: CASSPPGVGYTF.